This passage covers 25 T cell receptor beta chains from one sample sequenced in a study of metastatic and nonmetastatic thyroid tumors. TCRdb re-analyzed the PCR reads through MiXCR. The table includes about 14,000 clones, about 33% detected once. No patient had received any treatment before thyroid surgery. Material: tumor tissue. These receptors were taken from a female donor with papillary thyroid cancer or a benign thyroid nodule (not recorded which). Some clones in this sample may be carry-over from other donors' samples.

The J gene is TRBJ2-5, the V gene TRBV9, with a weak D call TRBD1 (5 bases). V dropped 2 bases and J dropped 8 bases, with 19 bases sitting between them. The CDR3 consists of 15 residues. Germline V gene lookup returns CDR1 SGDLS and CDR2 YYNGEE. The CDR3 region has the DNA TGTGCCAGCAGCGTCGCTGGGGCAGACCAATATACCCAGTACTTC. Protein sequence: CASSVAGADQYTQYF. The entire variable domain, with the rest obtained from reference TRBV9 and TRBJ2-5, is as follows: DSGVTQTPKHLITATGQRVTLRCSPRSGDLSVYWYQQSLDQGLQFLIQYYNGEERAKGNILERFSAQQFPDLHSELNLSSLELGDSALYFCASSVAGADQYTQYFGPGTRLLVL.

The sample holds many counts of this clone. The rearrangement links TRBV10-3 to TRBJ1-4, with no clear D. V lost 2 bases and J 8 bases, leaving 12 bases between the germline ends. Germline V gives CDR1 ENHRY, CDR2 SYGVKD. There are 14 residues in the CDR3. The CDR3 spells CAISEDTREEKLFF. CDR3 in DNA: TGTGCCATCAGTGAGGACACCCGAGAGGAAAAACTGTTTTTT.

The sample holds a few counts of this clone. The CDR3 DNA reads as TGTGCCAGCAGCCAAGGGACTAGCGGGGGCACAGATACGCAGTATTTT. Translated, it gives CASSQGTSGGTDTQYF. The V gene is TRBV6-4, the J gene TRBJ2-3; 13 bases map to TRBD2. This CDR3 has 16 amino acids. The V gene end was trimmed by 6 bases and the J gene end by 1 base; junction bases not matched to a gene: 4. The germline gives CDR1 MRHNA, CDR2 SNTAGT.

This clone showed up just a few times. The rearrangement links TRBV12-3 or TRBV12-4 to TRBJ1-2; D may be TRBD1 (6 bases). Trimming cost V 2 bases and J 8 bases, with 12 bases left between them. The CDR3 is 13 residues long. CDR3 loop: CASSLSGGRGYTF. CDR3 DNA sequence: TGTGCCAGCAGTTTATCGGGGGGCAGGGGCTACACCTTC.

This clone was counted many times. This chain joins TRBV28 and TRBJ2-3, with D unclear. CDR3 length: 11 residues. Germline assignment: CDR1 MDHEN and CDR2 SYDVKM. V dropped 1 base and J dropped 15 bases, with 11 bases sitting between them. CDR3 amino acids: CASSLFSLVYF. In nucleotides, the CDR3 is TGTGCCAGCAGTTTATTTAGCCTGGTTTATTTT.

The chain carries TRBV10-1 and TRBJ2-7; D not resolved. The CDR3 contains 13 residues. Germline V CDR1 and CDR2: WNHNN, SYGVQD (reference sequence). Trimming removed 4 bases at V and 5 bases at J, with 12 bases between. This CDR3 reads CASSGLVGHEQYF. The CDR3 DNA reads TGCGCCAGCAGTGGGCTAGTCGGGCACGAGCAGTACTTC.

The rearrangement joins TRBV20-1 to TRBJ2-7; 9 bases fit TRBD2. In germline, CDR1 is DFQATT, CDR2 SNEGSKA (reference sequence). Trimming cost V 3 bases and J 3 bases; bases outside gene matches: 6. The CDR3 runs to 14 residues. The CDR3 bases are TGCAGTGCTAGTAGGCTAGCGGGAAGCTACGAGCAGTACTTC. As protein: CSASRLAGSYEQYF.

The chain carries TRBV6-1 and TRBJ1-3; D is undetermined. This CDR3 is built from 10 residues. The V and J ends lost 3 bases and 11 bases respectively, with 5 bases between them. Per germline, CDR1 MNHNS and CDR2 SASEGT. CDR3 coding DNA: TGTGCCAGCAGTGATGCCTCCATATATTTT. This codes for CASSDASIYF.

This clone was observed at least ten times. The chain carries TRBV7-9 and TRBJ2-3; 12 bases line up with TRBD2. Germline V lookup: CDR1 SEHNR, CDR2 FQNEAQ (reference sequence). V trimming: 3 bases; J trimming: 2 bases; junction bases outside the gene matches: 6. The CDR3 is 17 residues long. The CDR3 coding sequence is TGTGCCAGCAGCTTCTCGGGACTAGCGGGCCTCACAGATACGCAGTATTTT. Its translation: CASSFSGLAGLTDTQYF.

This clone was detected only a few times. V and J are TRBV28 and TRBJ2-3, with TRBD1 matching over 12 bases. CDR3 size: 15 residues. The germline V gene encodes CDR1 MDHEN and CDR2 SYDVKM. V lost 7 bases and J lost 7; bases outside the gene matches: 9. DNA of the CDR3: TGTGCCAGCACCCCTGGGACAGGGGGCCGTAATACGCAGTATTTT. Its translation is CASTPGTGGRNTQYF.

This clone was picked up many times. The V and J genes are TRBV19 and TRBJ2-5; D is uncertain. CDR3 length equals 14 residues. Trimming stripped 3 bases from V and 4 bases from J, with 12 bases between. Germline assignment: CDR1 LNHDA and CDR2 SQIVND (reference sequence). This chain's CDR3 is CASSIARLGETQYF. The CDR3 nucleotides are TGTGCCAGTAGTATTGCCAGGTTAGGAGAGACCCAGTACTTC.

Ten or more counts support this clone. This chain links TRBV20-1 with TRBJ1-1; D call uncertain. The germline V gene has CDR1 DFQATT and CDR2 SNEGSKA (reference sequence). V lost 6 bases, J lost 4 bases, and 18 bases lay in between. This CDR3 has 14 amino acids. CDR3 loop: CSAATPWGGTEAFF. The CDR3 bases are TGCAGTGCCGCGACACCCTGGGGAGGCACTGAAGCTTTCTTT.

This clone was counted ten times or more. V usage is TRBV28 and J usage is TRBJ1-2, with 8 bases lining up with TRBD1. The CDR3 extends over 13 amino acids. J was trimmed by 4 bases and V by 5 bases; bases with no gene match: 3. Germline V lookup: CDR1 MDHEN, CDR2 SYDVKM. The CDR3 sequence is CASSTRGRYGYTF. CDR3 DNA sequence: TGTGCCAGCAGTACCAGGGGGCGCTATGGCTACACCTTC.

This clone was picked up one time. The chain couples TRBV7-3 to TRBJ2-7, with D perhaps TRBD2 (7 bases). The CDR3 sequence is 18 residues long. CDR1 and CDR2 from the germline V gene are SGHTA and FQGTGA. With 1 base removed from V and 3 bases from J, the gap between germline ends came to 22 bases. The CDR3 loop reads CASSLRLGGQGRIYEQYF. DNA of the CDR3: TGTGCCAGCAGCTTAAGGTTGGGGGGGCAGGGTCGAATCTACGAGCAGTACTTC.

The chain links TRBV20-1 to TRBJ2-7; D not certain. Trimming removed 3 bases at V and 2 bases at J, with 17 bases between. The V gene's germline CDR1 is DFQATT and CDR2 SNEGSKA (reference sequence). CDR3 length: 15 residues. The CDR3 loop is CSASNHVAATYEQYF. Here the CDR3 DNA reads TGCAGTGCTAGTAATCACGTCGCGGCAACCTACGAGCAGTACTTC.

By sample share, this clone is medium-sized. J is TRBJ2-5 and V is TRBV5-6; D could derive from TRBD1 or TRBD2 (5 bases each). Germline assignment: CDR1 SGHDT and CDR2 YYEEEE. The ends were cut back, 6 bases at V and 5 bases at J, with 20 bases in the middle. The CDR3 is made up of 15 amino acids. The CDR3 here is CASIWWNKRGETQYF. The CDR3 nucleotides are TGTGCCAGCATCTGGTGGAATAAGAGGGGCGAGACCCAGTACTTC.

This clone was seen repeatedly, ten times or more. The rearrangement joins TRBV9 to TRBJ2-1; D might be TRBD2 (7 bases). This CDR3 is 15 amino acids long. Trimming removed 0 bases at V and 7 bases at J, with 14 bases between. Germline lookup yields CDR1 SGDLS and CDR2 YYNGEE. In DNA, the CDR3 is TGTGCCAGCAGCGTAGACGCGGGGGCCGCGAATGAGCAGTTCTTC. Its protein product is CASSVDAGAANEQFF. Looking up the rest from reference TRBV9 and TRBJ2-1 gives the full variable domain: DSGVTQTPKHLITATGQRVTLRCSPRSGDLSVYWYQQSLDQGLQFLIQYYNGEERAKGNILERFSAQQFPDLHSELNLSSLELGDSALYFCASSVDAGAANEQFFGPGTRLTVL.

This clone is deemed medium-sized (0.01 to 0.1%). The chain has TRBV27 and TRBJ1-1, with TRBD1 matching 7 bases. In germline, CDR1 is MNHEY, CDR2 SMNVEV (reference sequence). With V trimmed by 5 bases and J by 0 bases, 15 bases remained unmatched. This CDR3 is built from 18 residues. This CDR3 is CASSIYPDRAGMNTEAFF. DNA for the CDR3: TGTGCCAGCAGTATATATCCCGACAGGGCTGGGATGAACACTGAAGCTTTCTTT.

In this sample, this clone turned up many times. The chain has TRBV12-3 or TRBV12-4 and TRBJ2-2; 11 bases agree with TRBD2. The CDR3 length is 16 residues. The junction had 8 bases not matched to a gene; V was cut back by 6 bases and J by 5 bases. CDR3 amino acids: CASRKGASGRTGELFF. In DNA form, the CDR3 reads TGTGCCAGCAGAAAGGGGGCTAGCGGGAGGACCGGGGAGCTGTTTTTT.

J is TRBJ2-7 and V is TRBV30; D might be TRBD2 (5 bases). The germline V and J ends were trimmed by 5 bases and 7 bases, with 24 bases remaining between them. Germline values: CDR1 GTSNPN, CDR2 SVGIG (reference sequence). This CDR3 spans 15 amino acids. The CDR3 spells CAWAYRPDSAEEQYF. In nucleotides, the CDR3 is TGTGCCTGGGCCTACCGACCGGACTCGGCGGAAGAGCAGTACTTC.

This clone appeared many times. The CDR3 DNA reads TGTGCCAGCCAAGGTACGGGGAGCTATGGCTACACCTTC. Residues: CASQGTGSYGYTF. This rearrangement joins TRBV9 to TRBJ1-2; D not resolved. Trimming stripped 7 bases from V and 4 bases from J, with 14 bases between. The CDR3 consists of 13 residues. Looked up from germline, CDR1 is SGDLS and CDR2 is YYNGEE.

This clone is categorized as medium-sized. The chain has TRBV11-1 and TRBJ2-1; TRBD1 matches 9 bases. The CDR3 contains 15 residues. Germline lookup yields CDR1 SGHAT and CDR2 FQDESV (reference sequence). V shed 5 bases, J shed 2 bases, and the junction held 4 bases outside the gene matches. The CDR3, as DNA: TGTGCCAGCAGCCAGGACAGGGGCCCCTACAATGAGCAGTTCTTC. This encodes CASSQDRGPYNEQFF.

This clone was observed at least ten times. The chain recombines TRBV4-1 with TRBJ2-3; 14 bases agree with TRBD2. CDR1 and CDR2 from the germline V gene are MGHRA and YSYEKL. The V and J ends lost 1 base and 6 bases, in that order; junction bases with no gene match: 6. The length of the CDR3 is 17 residues. In nucleotides, the CDR3 is TGCGCCAGCAGCCAAGCAGAGGGGACTAGCGGGAGTGATACGCAGTATTTT. Translating gives CASSQAEGTSGSDTQYF.

This clone has a count of ten or more. V is TRBV19 and J is TRBJ2-3; D is possibly TRBD1 or TRBD2 (6 bases each). This CDR3 contains 15 residues. The germline V gene has CDR1 LNHDA and CDR2 SQIVND (reference sequence). V was trimmed by 5 bases and J by 9 bases, leaving 21 bases between them. CDR3 bases: TGTGCCAGTAGTCCCGGAAGGGGGAGGTTGGGAACGCAGTATTTT. This encodes CASSPGRGRLGTQYF.

This clone is deemed medium-sized (0.01 to 0.1%). The CDR3 region has the DNA TGTGCCACCAGCAGAGTAGGACTAGCGGGAGGTAATGAGCAGTTCTTC. Its translation: CATSRVGLAGGNEQFF. This chain connects TRBV15 to TRBJ2-1, with TRBD2 identical over 14 bases. There are 16 residues in the CDR3. Trimming cost V 1 base and J 7 bases; bases outside gene matches: 3. CDR1 is LNHNV, CDR2 YYDKDF, per germline (reference sequence).